These 24 T cell receptor beta chains share one sample of origin, sequenced in a study of blood T cell repertoires in COVID-19. Profiled with immunoSEQ multiplex PCR; TCRdb holds only in-frame clones, not every one. The sample has around 390,000 clones, 85% to 90% seen once. Sequencing was carried out using PBMCs or T cells enriched from blood (not recorded which). All receptors derive from a woman aged 50 to 65 who had recovered from COVID-19.

V usage is TRBV27 and J usage is TRBJ1-3; 7 positions agree with TRBD1. The CDR3 extends over 15 amino acids. Germline V gene lookup returns CDR1 MNHEY and CDR2 SMNVEV (reference sequence). With V trimmed by 6 bases and J by 4 bases, 9 bases remained unmatched. The CDR3 loop is CASRRDSNDGNTIYF. CDR3 nucleotides: TGTGCCAGCAGGCGGGACAGCAACGACGGAAACACCATATATTTT.

The rearrangement joins TRBV28 to TRBJ2-1, with 9 bases fitting TRBD2. Germline trimming cut 5 bases from V and 4 bases from J; bases unmatched to any gene: 9. From germline, CDR1 is MDHEN and CDR2 SYDVKM. CDR3 size: 16 residues. DNA of the CDR3: TGTGCCAGCAGTCCCCAGCTAGCGGGGTTGTACAATGAGCAGTTCTTC. This codes for CASSPQLAGLYNEQFF.

V gene TRBV11-2 combines with J gene TRBJ2-5; D uncertain. The CDR3 has 17 residues. Germline-derived CDR1 and CDR2 are SGHAT and FQNNGV. Trimming removed 5 bases from V and 1 base from J, with 20 bases in between. CDR3 nucleotides: TGTGCCAGCAGCCGAACGGTAACTACGTCGATCCAAGAGACCCAGTACTTC. Protein sequence: CASSRTVTTSIQETQYF.

The chain is built from TRBV19 and TRBJ1-2; 9 nucleotides agree with TRBD1. Losses at the gene ends were 2 bases for V and 7 bases for J; bases not matched to a gene: 8. The CDR3 is made up of 15 amino acids. CDR1 and CDR2 from the germline V gene are LNHDA and SQIVND (reference sequence). CDR3 sequence: CASSISADRGSGYTF. For the CDR3, the DNA is TGTGCCAGTAGTATATCTGCGGACAGGGGAAGTGGCTACACCTTC.

The chain joins TRBV10-3 to TRBJ1-5, with D possibly being TRBD1 (5 bases). This CDR3 spans 12 amino acids. Germline V gene data show CDR1 as ENHRY and CDR2 as SYGVKD. In nucleotides, the CDR3 is TGTGCTAGCAGGGAAGGCAATCAGCCCCAGCATTTT. It specifies CASREGNQPQHF.

The chain links TRBV6-5 to TRBJ1-2; TRBD1 matches at 10 bases. Germline lookup yields CDR1 MNHEY and CDR2 SVGAGI. Trimming removed 5 bases from V and 7 bases from J; junction bases left unmatched: 10. CDR3 length: 15 residues. The CDR3 coding sequence is TGTGCCAGCAGTACCCACAAGGACAGGGGGACTGGCTACACCTTC. It codes for CASSTHKDRGTGYTF.

The DNA for the CDR3 is TGTGCCAGCAGCAAAGATAGACAGGGGATCTATGGCTACACCTTC. Protein: CASSKDRQGIYGYTF. This chain links TRBV21-1 with TRBJ1-2; the table's D call, TRBD1, was not checked against the DNA. TRBV21-1 is annotated as a pseudogene. CDR3 length equals 15 residues.

V is TRBV19 and J is TRBJ2-1, with D possibly TRBD1 on 6 matching bases. The CDR3 extends over 11 amino acids. Deletions cut 11 bases from V and 4 bases from J, with 9 bases between. Germline V gene lookup returns CDR1 LNHDA and CDR2 SQIVND (reference sequence). CDR3 bases: TGTGCCGCCGGACAGTACAATGAGCAGTTCTTC. This codes for CAAGQYNEQFF.

In its sample, this clone was seen once. V gene TRBV21-1 combines with J gene TRBJ1-1. TRBV21-1 is a documented pseudogene. This CDR3 has 15 residues. This chain's CDR3 is CASSLRLHQAPGAFF. Written as DNA, the CDR3 is TGTGCCAGCAGCCTAAGACTCCATCAAGCACCTGGAGCTTTCTTT.

The chain joins TRBV13 to TRBJ2-3; 8 positions agree with TRBD2. The V and J ends lost 7 bases and 4 bases, in that order; junction bases with no gene match: 16. Germline lookup yields CDR1 PRHDT and CDR2 FYEKMQ (reference sequence). CDR3 length: 17 residues. The CDR3 protein is CASTLASRTSFPDTQYF. The CDR3 DNA follows: TGTGCCAGCACCCTAGCCTCTCGGACTAGCTTCCCAGATACGCAGTATTTT.

This clone was picked up one time. The rearrangement uses TRBV5-1 and TRBJ2-3, with 8 bases lining up with TRBD1. The V and J ends lost 3 bases and 4 bases, in that order; junction bases with no gene match: 7. The CDR3 has 15 amino acids. Germline V CDR1 and CDR2: SGHRS, YFSETQ. The CDR3 region has the DNA TGCGCCAGCAGCTCGACAGGGGTTCGGGCAGATACGCAGTATTTT. This gives the protein CASSSTGVRADTQYF.

The rearrangement uses TRBV7-6 and TRBJ2-4; D is perhaps TRBD1 (6 bases). Between the trimmed V and J ends, which lost 1 base and 5 bases, there was a span of 15 bases. There are 16 residues in the CDR3. CDR1 and CDR2 (germline): SGHVS, FNYEAQ. The CDR3 is CASSLGGQKIQNIQYF. The CDR3 nucleotides read TGTGCCAGCAGCTTAGGAGGACAGAAGATACAAAACATTCAGTACTTC.

A note on this clone: The identical CDR3 is also encoded by other nucleotide sequences in the sample. The V and J genes are TRBV5-1 and TRBJ1-1; 7 bases map to TRBD1. The CDR3 has 14 amino acids. J lost 2 bases, V lost 3 bases, and 4 bases had no gene match. From germline, CDR1 is SGHRS and CDR2 YFSETQ. CDR3 loop: CASSSGGRNTEAFF. DNA of the CDR3: TGCGCCAGCAGCTCAGGGGGTCGTAACACTGAAGCTTTCTTT.

As regards this clone: The germline gene is not matched at one end of the junction; a read error may be the cause. The rearrangement joins TRBV7-7 to TRBJ2-3, with no clear D. CDR3 length equals 15 residues. Germline CDR1 is SSHAT and CDR2 is FNYEAQ (reference sequence). DNA for the CDR3: TGTGCTAGCAGCTTAAGTGGAGTTAGCACAGATACGCAGTATTTT. Its protein product is CASSLSGVSTDTQYF.

This chain uses TRBV6-5 with TRBJ2-7, with TRBD2 identical over 8 bases. Trimming removed 5 bases from V and 0 bases from J; junction bases left unmatched: 6. The CDR3 runs to 15 residues. CDR1 and CDR2 from the germline V gene are MNHEY and SVGAGI. The CDR3 region is CASSNSGATSYEQYF. The CDR3 DNA is TGTGCCAGCAGTAATAGCGGGGCTACCTCCTACGAGCAGTACTTC.

This clone showed up just once. The rearrangement uses TRBV3-1 (or the pseudogene TRBV3-2) and TRBJ1-2, with 10 bases lining up with TRBD1. This CDR3 region has 14 residues. Germline values: CDR1 LGHDT, CDR2 YNNKEL (reference sequence). With 5 bases clipped from V and 6 bases from J, the junction kept 6 bases outside the gene matches. The CDR3 nucleotides are TGTGCCAGCAGCTCTCCGACAGGGGGCCATGGCTACACCTTC. Translating gives CASSSPTGGHGYTF.

This chain connects TRBV3-1 (or the pseudogene TRBV3-2) to TRBJ2-1; 11 bases are shared with TRBD2. CDR1 LGHDT and CDR2 YNNKEL come from the germline V gene (reference sequence). The V and J ends lost 4 bases and 8 bases, in that order; junction bases with no gene match: 4. The CDR3 spans 14 residues. The CDR3 DNA reads TGTGCCAGCAGCCCCCGGGGACTAGCGGATGAGCAGTTCTTC. Translating it yields CASSPRGLADEQFF.

This chain joins TRBV19 and TRBJ2-5, with 7 bases that match TRBD1. The CDR3 sequence is 15 residues long. CDR1 and CDR2 (germline): LNHDA, SQIVND (reference sequence). J lost 1 base, V lost 5 bases, and 7 bases had no gene match. The CDR3 DNA is TGTGCCAGTAGTGTATTTGGACAGGCCCAAGAGACCCAGTACTTC. Translation gives CASSVFGQAQETQYF.

This chain connects TRBV2 to TRBJ2-2; TRBD2 is a possible D gene (5 bases). This CDR3 contains 14 residues. Germline V gene data show CDR1 as SNHLY and CDR2 as FYNNEI. With 4 bases removed from V and 5 bases from J, the gap between germline ends came to 11 bases. The DNA for the CDR3 is TGTGCCAGCAGTGCGAGTACTAGGACCGGGGAGCTGTTTTTT. This encodes CASSASTRTGELFF.

The table lists this clone with a few counts. The chain links TRBV27 to TRBJ2-3; 11 bases agree with TRBD2. V gave up 5 bases and J gave up 2 bases; unmatched junction bases: 12. Per germline, CDR1 MNHEY and CDR2 SMNVEV (reference sequence). The CDR3 is 18 residues long. This chain's CDR3 is CASSLTATSGAHTDTQYF. The CDR3 nucleotides are TGTGCCAGCAGTCTGACCGCGACTAGCGGGGCCCACACAGATACGCAGTATTTT.

The chain combines TRBV30 with TRBJ1-2, with D unresolved. V was shortened by 5 bases and J by 5 bases, with 15 bases between the two germline ends. Germline-derived CDR1 and CDR2 are GTSNPN and SVGIG (reference sequence). There are 13 residues in the CDR3. The CDR3 protein is CAWERSGEYGYTF. In DNA form, the CDR3 reads TGTGCCTGGGAGCGCTCTGGGGAGTATGGCTACACCTTC.

DNA of the CDR3: TGTGCCAGCAGGGAACAAAGGGGAGGGACTGAAGCTTTCTTT. This sequence encodes CASREQRGGTEAFF. The V and J genes are TRBV2 and TRBJ1-1, with a tentative D call TRBD1 (5 bases). The CDR3 has 14 residues. The V end was cut by 6 bases, the J end by 5 bases, with 16 bases between. Germline V gene lookup returns CDR1 SNHLY and CDR2 FYNNEI.

This sequence joins TRBV5-1 and TRBJ2-5, with TRBD1 matching over 7 bases. Germline V gene lookup returns CDR1 SGHRS and CDR2 YFSETQ. With 4 bases clipped from V and 1 base from J, the junction kept 10 bases outside the gene matches. This CDR3 contains 16 residues. DNA for the CDR3: TGCGCCAGCAGCGGCCTCGTAAGACAGGGCCAAGAGACCCAGTACTTC. Translating it yields CASSGLVRQGQETQYF.

On this clone itself: This sample includes further DNA sequences coding for the same CDR3. The chain recombines TRBV6-5 with TRBJ1-1; D unresolved. V shed 6 bases and J shed 4 bases, with 12 bases lying between them. CDR1 is MNHEY, CDR2 SVGAGI, per germline. The CDR3 runs 13 residues. For the CDR3, the DNA is TGTGCCAGCAGCTTTCCCGGCGGCACTGAAGCTTTCTTT. It is translated as CASSFPGGTEAFF.